Included here is one TCR beta chain sequence, with context. The junction had 8 bases not matched to a gene; V was cut back by 4 bases and J by 2 bases. CDR3 length: 16 amino acids. CDR1 and CDR2 from the germline V gene are MNHEY and SMNVEV (reference sequence). The assay was immunoSEQ multiplex PCR, and TCRdb's table has in-frame clones only and misses some. The sample yields 84,000 or so clones, about 95% seen once. The data belong to a study of T cell changes during pregnancy in multiple sclerosis. The TCR comes from a female donor with multiple sclerosis, enrolled in a pregnancy study. The chain is built from TRBV27 and TRBJ2-3, with 8 bases that match TRBD2. The input for sequencing was peripheral blood, taken in the third trimester of pregnancy. The CDR3 loop is CASSSIPGGNTDTQYF. CDR3 coding DNA: TGTGCCAGCAGTTCGATCCCGGGGGGGAACACAGATACGCAGTATTTT.